Given below is one T cell receptor beta chain in context. Its specificity is unknown. This entry belongs to a study of lymphopenia after photon versus proton radiotherapy. Whole-study results and caveats: After the lymphocyte nadir, photon-treated repertoires showed oligoclonal expansion, especially of CD8+ Temra cells.

Trimming left V 0 bases short and J 4 bases short, with 16 bases between. CDR3 length: 16 residues. From germline, CDR1 is SGHTA and CDR2 FQGNSA. Profiled with immunoSEQ multiplex PCR; TCRdb holds only in-frame clones, not every one. Here the sample spans 6,000 to 8,500 clones, roughly 86% being singletons. The receptor was derived from a man aged 60-69 years with cholangiocarcinoma. This chain links TRBV7-2 with TRBJ2-7, with D tentatively TRBD1 or TRBD2 (6 bases each). Material: peripheral blood, obtained from a patient treated with photon-based radiotherapy. CDR3 sequence: CASSLAAGHGIYEQYF. The CDR3 DNA sequence: TGTGCCAGCAGCTTAGCGGCGGGACACGGGATATACGAGCAGTACTTC.